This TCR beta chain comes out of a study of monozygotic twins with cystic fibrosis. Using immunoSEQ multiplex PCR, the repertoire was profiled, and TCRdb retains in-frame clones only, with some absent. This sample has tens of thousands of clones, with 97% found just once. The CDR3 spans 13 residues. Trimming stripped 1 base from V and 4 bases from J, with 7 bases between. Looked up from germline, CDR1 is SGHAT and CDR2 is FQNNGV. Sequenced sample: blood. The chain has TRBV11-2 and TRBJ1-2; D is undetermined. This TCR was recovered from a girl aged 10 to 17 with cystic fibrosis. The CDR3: CASSLGAFYGYTF. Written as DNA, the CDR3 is TGTGCCAGCAGCTTAGGGGCCTTCTATGGCTACACCTTC.